The 24 T cell receptor beta chains below all came from one sample that was sequenced in a study of blood T cell repertoires in COVID-19. Here immunoSEQ multiplex PCR was the method, and the copy in TCRdb shows in-frame clones only, minus some. This sample carries around 64,000 clones, roughly 85% of them seen once, and the ten largest clones take roughly 19%. The sample consisted of peripheral blood. All receptors derive from a woman of 80 years or more with acute or convalescent COVID-19.

This clone showed up just once. The chain has TRBV27 and TRBJ2-6; 7 bases map to TRBD1. V lost 5 bases and J lost 7; bases outside the gene matches: 8. This CDR3 is 15 amino acids long. Germline loops: CDR1 MNHEY, CDR2 SMNVEV (reference sequence). The CDR3: CASSPSGGRANVLTF. The CDR3 DNA follows: TGTGCCAGCAGTCCCTCAGGGGGTCGAGCCAACGTCCTGACTTTC.

This chain connects TRBV7-2 to TRBJ1-5, with 7 bases lining up with TRBD1. This CDR3 is built from 15 residues. Germline-derived CDR1 and CDR2 are SGHTA and FQGNSA. The V and J ends lost 4 bases and 4 bases, in that order; junction bases with no gene match: 7. The CDR3: CASSSTGTANQPQHF. CDR3 DNA sequence: TGTGCCAGCAGCTCCACCGGGACAGCTAATCAGCCCCAGCATTTT.

The J gene is TRBJ1-3, the V gene TRBV4-2; D gene unclear. From germline, CDR1 is LGHNA and CDR2 YNFKEQ. Trimming took off 4 bases at V and 4 bases at J, with 14 bases between the two ends. The CDR3 sequence is 15 residues long. For the CDR3, the DNA is TGTGCCAGCAGCCGACCCGGCCGGAGGGGAAACACCATATATTTT. Translating gives CASSRPGRRGNTIYF.

The V and J genes are TRBV3-1 (or the pseudogene TRBV3-2) and TRBJ2-4; 7 bases are shared with TRBD2. Unmatched junction bases numbered 3, after V lost 0 bases and J lost 7 bases. CDR1 is LGHDT, CDR2 YNNKEL, per germline (reference sequence). CDR3 length equals 14 residues. CDR3 loop: CASSQDTGGNIQYF. As DNA, the CDR3 is TGTGCCAGCAGCCAAGATACCGGGGGGAACATTCAGTACTTC.

This clone was picked up one time. The V call is TRBV2, the J call TRBJ1-6; TRBD1 matches 8 bases. This CDR3 has 15 residues. In germline, CDR1 is SNHLY, CDR2 FYNNEI. Trimming at V came to 7 bases and at J to 3 bases, leaving 5 bases not matched to a gene. The CDR3 loop reads CASTEQGGYNSPLHF. The CDR3 nucleotides read TGTGCCAGCACCGAACAGGGGGGCTATAATTCACCCCTCCACTTT.

The V and J genes are TRBV11-1 and TRBJ2-1; weak D call: TRBD1 (6 bases). CDR3 length: 15 residues. CDR1 is SGHAT and CDR2 is FQDESV in the germline V gene (reference sequence). V shed 4 bases and J shed 4 bases, with 14 bases lying between them. CDR3 coding DNA: TGTGCCAGCAGCTCCCCCGGGACACCTTACAATGAGCAGTTCTTC. Encoded protein: CASSSPGTPYNEQFF.

This clone was counted once. DNA for the CDR3: TGTGCCAGCAGTTTATTTGCGGGGAACACTGAAGCTTTCTTT. Protein sequence: CASSLFAGNTEAFF. The chain carries TRBV27 and TRBJ1-1; D is uncertain. Germline V lookup: CDR1 MNHEY, CDR2 SMNVEV (reference sequence). This CDR3 comprises 14 residues. Trimming removed 1 base at V and 1 base at J, with 7 bases between.

In its sample, this clone was seen once. The J gene is TRBJ1-4, the V gene TRBV4-1, with unresolved D. The V end was cut by 4 bases, the J end by 4 bases, with 13 bases between. CDR3 length equals 15 residues. Per the germline V gene, CDR1 is MGHRA and CDR2 is YSYEKL. CDR3 region: CASSPLTGINEKLFF. In DNA form, the CDR3 reads TGCGCCAGCAGCCCCCTCACGGGGATTAATGAAAAACTGTTTTTT.

The genes are TRBV5-8 and TRBJ2-1, with 8 nucleotides matching TRBD2. The CDR3 loop spans 15 amino acids. The V segment lost 4 bases and the J segment 2 bases; nucleotides outside the gene matches: 5. CDR1 is SGHTS, CDR2 YDEGEE, per germline. This CDR3 is CASSPGLAAYNEQFF. The CDR3 nucleotides read TGTGCCAGCAGCCCCGGACTAGCAGCCTACAATGAGCAGTTCTTC.

V usage is TRBV27 and J usage is TRBJ2-1; TRBD2 matches at 9 bases. This CDR3 has 17 amino acids. J was trimmed by 8 bases and V by 5 bases; bases with no gene match: 16. The germline V gene encodes CDR1 MNHEY and CDR2 SMNVEV (reference sequence). The CDR3 region is CASSRRNLAGEGHEQFF. The CDR3 DNA follows: TGTGCCAGCAGTCGCCGCAATTTAGCGGGAGAAGGGCATGAGCAGTTCTTC.

The rearrangement uses TRBV11-2 and TRBJ2-7, with TRBD2 matching 7 bases. CDR3 size: 13 residues. The V segment lost 3 bases and the J segment 2 bases; nucleotides outside the gene matches: 1. Germline V lookup: CDR1 SGHAT, CDR2 FQNNGV. This CDR3 is CASSFGGTYEQYF. The CDR3, as DNA: TGTGCCAGCAGCTTCGGGGGGACCTACGAGCAGTACTTC. The full variable domain, its missing parts supplied by reference TRBV11-2 and TRBJ2-7, is EAGVAQSPRYKIIEKRQSVAFWCNPISGHATLYWYQQILGQGPKLLIQFQNNGVVDDSQLPKDRFSAERLKGVDSTLKIQPAKLEDSAVYLCASSFGGTYEQYFGPGTRLTVT.

V is TRBV28 and J is TRBJ1-5, with D unclear. V shed 7 bases and J shed 7 bases, with 14 bases lying between them. CDR1 and CDR2 from the germline V gene are MDHEN and SYDVKM. This CDR3 is 13 amino acids long. CDR3 residues: CASKAGKIQPQHF. The CDR3 DNA follows: TGTGCCAGCAAGGCAGGAAAAATACAGCCCCAGCATTTT.

The chain employs TRBV28 and TRBJ1-5, with D perhaps TRBD1 (6 bases). Trimming cost V 6 bases and J 0 bases, with 12 bases left between them. This CDR3 spans 15 amino acids. Germline assignment: CDR1 MDHEN and CDR2 SYDVKM. Written as DNA, the CDR3 is TGTGCCAGCAGCCCTACAGGGATTAGCAATCAGCCCCAGCATTTT. It is translated as CASSPTGISNQPQHF.

The chain carries TRBV19 and TRBJ2-2; TRBD2 might be the D (6 bases). V shed 0 bases and J shed 0 bases, with 14 bases lying between them. The germline CDR1 and CDR2 sequences are LNHDA and SQIVND (reference sequence). This CDR3 comprises 18 residues. The CDR3 region is CASSIDLSVAANTGELFF. The CDR3, as DNA: TGTGCCAGTAGTATAGATCTATCGGTAGCGGCGAACACCGGGGAGCTGTTTTTT.

The V call is TRBV13, the J call TRBJ2-1, with 9 bases fitting TRBD2. Trimming cost V 0 bases and J 7 bases; bases outside gene matches: 7. CDR1 and CDR2 (germline): PRHDT, FYEKMQ (reference sequence). The length of the CDR3 is 16 residues. The CDR3 coding sequence is TGTGCCAGCAGCTTAGGCCTGCGGGGGGGCATGAATGAGCAGTTCTTC. This sequence encodes CASSLGLRGGMNEQFF. Variable domain in full (rest from reference TRBV13 and TRBJ2-1): AAGVIQSPRHLIKEKRETATLKCYPIPRHDTVYWYQQGPGQDPQFLISFYEKMQSDKGSIPDRFSAQQFSDYHSELNMSSLELGDSALYFCASSLGLRGGMNEQFFGPGTRLTVL.

This chain uses TRBV5-1 with TRBJ1-2; D uncertain. This CDR3 has 13 amino acids. The germline V gene encodes CDR1 SGHRS and CDR2 YFSETQ. Trimming stripped 5 bases from V and 0 bases from J, with 8 bases between. As DNA, the CDR3 is TGCGCCAGCAGGTGGGAGACTAACTATGGCTACACCTTC. It translates to CASRWETNYGYTF.

J is TRBJ1-1 and V is TRBV29-1; TRBD1 matches 12 bases. The CDR3 has 15 residues. After removal of 8 bases from V and 1 base from J, the junction contained 8 bases not matched to a gene. Germline V CDR1 and CDR2: SQVTM, ANQGSEA. The DNA for the CDR3 is TGCAGCACTGATGGGACAGGGGGCCCGAACACTGAAGCTTTCTTT. This codes for CSTDGTGGPNTEAFF. Full variable domain (outside the CDR3, taken from reference TRBV29-1 and TRBJ1-1): SAVISQKPSRDICQRGTSLTIQCQVDSQVTMMFWYRQQPGQSLTLIATANQGSEATYESGFVIDKFPISRPNLTFSTLTVSNMSPEDSSIYLCSTDGTGGPNTEAFFGQGTRLTVV.

V gene TRBV5-1 combines with J gene TRBJ2-2; TRBD2 matches 7 bases. The CDR3 spans 15 residues. Per the germline V gene, CDR1 is SGHRS and CDR2 is YFSETQ. With 6 bases clipped from V and 6 bases from J, the junction kept 11 bases outside the gene matches. CDR3 sequence reads: CASNPGGGWAGELFF. CDR3 DNA: TGCGCCAGCAACCCTGGCGGGGGTTGGGCCGGGGAGCTGTTTTTT.

The rearrangement uses TRBV18 and TRBJ2-5, with D maybe TRBD1 (6 bases). Germline V gene sequence: CDR1 KGHSH, CDR2 LQKENI. This CDR3 is built from 14 residues. V lost 1 base to trimming and J lost 5 bases, with 11 bases between them. The CDR3 sequence is CASSPLGAGETQYF. CDR3 in DNA: TGTGCCAGCTCACCACTGGGGGCCGGTGAGACCCAGTACTTC.

This chain connects TRBV7-9 to TRBJ2-2; a weak D match, TRBD1 (5 bases). Germline V lookup: CDR1 SEHNR, CDR2 FQNEAQ (reference sequence). V lost 10 bases and J 4 bases, leaving 13 bases between the germline ends. CDR3 length equals 13 residues. The CDR3, as DNA: TGTGCCATCCTTAGGGGTTCCACCGGGGAGCTGTTTTTT. Protein: CAILRGSTGELFF.

The chain links TRBV10-3 to TRBJ2-7; weak D call: TRBD2 (6 bases). V was shortened by 8 bases and J by 0 bases, with 8 bases between the two germline ends. This CDR3 comprises 12 residues. Germline V CDR1 and CDR2: ENHRY, SYGVKD. The CDR3 spells CAIGRDSYEQYF. The CDR3 nucleotides are TGTGCCATCGGGCGGGACTCCTACGAGCAGTACTTC.

This rearrangement joins TRBV28 to TRBJ1-3, with 9 nucleotides matching TRBD1. CDR1 is MDHEN and CDR2 is SYDVKM in the germline V gene. The CDR3 runs 16 residues. The J segment lost 1 base and the V segment lost 5 bases, leaving 6 bases of the junction unmatched. The CDR3 region is CASSRQGDYSGNTIYF. As DNA, the CDR3 is TGTGCCAGCAGTCGACAGGGGGATTATTCTGGAAACACCATATATTTT.

The rearrangement uses TRBV7-8 and TRBJ1-5, with TRBD1 matching 11 bases. The V gene end was trimmed by 5 bases and the J gene end by 6 bases; junction bases not matched to a gene: 15. Looked up from germline, CDR1 is SGHVS and CDR2 is FQNEAQ. The CDR3 is 18 residues long. The CDR3 DNA reads as TGTGCCAGCAGCCTGGGACTGCCGGGACAGGGGGGTAGTCAGCCCCAGCATTTT. Translation gives CASSLGLPGQGGSQPQHF.

The chain links TRBV29-1 to TRBJ1-2, with D unresolved. Looked up from germline, CDR1 is SQVTM and CDR2 is ANQGSEA. Deletions cut 3 bases from V and 5 bases from J, with 10 bases between. The CDR3 spans 12 residues. The CDR3 sequence: CSVEGSQYGYTF. The CDR3 region has the DNA TGCAGCGTTGAGGGCAGTCAATATGGCTACACCTTC. Filled out from reference TRBV29-1 and TRBJ1-2, the complete variable domain reads SAVISQKPSRDICQRGTSLTIQCQVDSQVTMMFWYRQQPGQSLTLIATANQGSEATYESGFVIDKFPISRPNLTFSTLTVSNMSPEDSSIYLCSVEGSQYGYTFGSGTRLTVV.